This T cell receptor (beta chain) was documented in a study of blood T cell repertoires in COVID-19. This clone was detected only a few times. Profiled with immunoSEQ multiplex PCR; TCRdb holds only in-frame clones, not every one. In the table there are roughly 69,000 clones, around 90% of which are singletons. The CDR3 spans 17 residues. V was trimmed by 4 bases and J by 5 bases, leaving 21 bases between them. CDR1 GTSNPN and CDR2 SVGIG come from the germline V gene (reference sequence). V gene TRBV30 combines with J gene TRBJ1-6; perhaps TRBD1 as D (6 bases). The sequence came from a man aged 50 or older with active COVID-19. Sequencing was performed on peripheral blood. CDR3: CAWKPGGRPFDNSPLHF. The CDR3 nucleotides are TGTGCCTGGAAACCGGGGGGCAGGCCCTTCGATAATTCACCCCTCCACTTT.